This TCR beta chain was documented in a study of T cell responses to AZD1222 COVID-19 vaccine. TCRdb's table, derived via immunoSEQ multiplex PCR, lists solely in-frame clones and lacks some. The data hold around 100,000 clones, with 88% observed a single time. Trimming removed 6 bases at V and 7 bases at J, with 16 bases between. CDR3 length: 15 residues. Germline CDR1 KGHSH, CDR2 LQKENI. This material consisted of peripheral blood, taken on day 0 of AZD1222 vaccination. This TCR came from an adult in good health. The chain links TRBV18 to TRBJ1-6, with D possibly being TRBD1 (6 bases). For the CDR3, the DNA is TGTGCCAGCTCTAGAGACAGGATGCGGAATTCACCCCTCCACTTT. Its translation: CASSRDRMRNSPLHF.